This entry features one TCR beta chain sequence. One end of the junction fails to match germline, which may point to a read error. The sample comes from a study of blood T cell repertoires in COVID-19. Sequenced by immunoSEQ multiplex PCR; TCRdb stores in-frame clones only, minus some. This table holds roughly 200,000 clones, roughly four fifths found once. Those who participated ranged in age from about 18 to 89 years and resided in about two dozen US areas. Two consecutive negative NP/OP PCR tests, clearance, or resolved symptoms defined Cohort 3 recovery. This CDR3 comprises 13 residues. Germline V gene data show CDR1 as MNHNS and CDR2 as SASEGT.

This clonotype was sampled from a man between 40 and 49 years old who had recovered from COVID-19. The V and J genes are TRBV6-1 and TRBJ2-3; a possible D gene is TRBD1 (6 bases). The sample consisted of PBMCs or T cells enriched from blood (not recorded which). As DNA, the CDR3 is TGTGCCAGCAGTCAAGCCCAGGGGGATACGCAGTATTTT. This gives the protein CASSQAQGDTQYF.